This T cell receptor beta chain emerged from a study of beta chain features in type 1 diabetes. By way of CD45RO/CCR7/CD25/CD127/CD95/CD27, the CD4+ regulatory, stem cell-like memory, central memory and naive cells were sorted. Sequencing targeted expressed TCRB transcripts, as all isolated RNA had been reverse transcribed. Profiling relied on immunoSEQ multiplex PCR, and the TCRdb table lists in-frame clones only, not all of them. The table includes around 340,000 clones, under 8.5% detected once. Notes on this clone: Its target is not known.

Study observations and caveats: The study found that naive, central memory and Treg TCRB repertoires appeared more similar in patients than in healthy donors. Type 1 diabetes patients showed fewer insertions and more deletions at VDJ junctions.

V was pared by 7 bases and J by 7 bases, with 16 bases between. There are 13 residues in the CDR3. In germline, CDR1 is MDHEN, CDR2 SYDVKM. J is TRBJ2-5 and V is TRBV28; D not certain. The clonotype was recovered from a woman younger than 35 in good health. The specimen was central memory CD4+ T cells from blood. CDR3 DNA sequence: TGTGCCAGCAAACCCGGTGGCGTGGGGACCCAGTACTTC. This translates into CASKPGGVGTQYF.